This passage covers 27 T cell receptor beta chains from one sample sequenced in a study of CD8 T cells in Susac syndrome. RNA was extracted with the RNeasy kit, and a quantity of about 0.45 to 1 ug was reverse transcribed using random hexamers. MiXCR, applied by TCRdb to the immunoSEQ multiplex PCR reads, yields one record per CDR3 protein. The sample holds 100,000 to 150,000 distinct CDR3 sequences, roughly 96% seen once. Sequenced: CD4+ T cells from PBMCs. These receptors were collected from a human donor in good health.

The chain recombines TRBV7-2 with TRBJ2-3, with D perhaps given as TRBD1 or TRBD2 (5 bases each). This CDR3 comprises 15 residues. Trimming cost V 0 bases and J 0 bases, with 7 bases left between them. Germline V gene data show CDR1 as SGHTA and CDR2 as FQGNSA. The CDR3 DNA follows: TGTGCCAGCAGCTTAGCTCGGGGCAGCACAGATACGCAGTATTTT. The encoded protein is CASSLARGSTDTQYF.

The chain employs TRBV5-1 and TRBJ2-7, with 11 bases aligning to TRBD1. CDR3 length: 16 amino acids. Germline V gene lookup returns CDR1 SGHRS and CDR2 YFSETQ. Trimming at V came to 6 bases and at J to 6 bases, leaving 14 bases not matched to a gene. CDR3 DNA sequence: TGCGCCAGCACCCAGGGATTACGGGACAGGGGGAGCGAGCAGTACTTC. It yields the protein CASTQGLRDRGSEQYF.

The chain joins TRBV7-9 to TRBJ2-7; maybe TRBD1 (6 bases). Germline CDR1 reads SEHNR; CDR2 reads FQNEAQ (reference sequence). The CDR3 loop spans 15 amino acids. V was shortened by 4 bases and J by 5 bases, with 18 bases between the two germline ends. CDR3 protein: CASSSLRRGANEQYF. The CDR3 nucleotides read TGTGCCAGCAGCTCACTTCGCAGGGGTGCCAACGAGCAGTACTTC.

This clonotype appeared once. This sequence joins TRBV5-1 and TRBJ2-5; a possible D gene is TRBD1 (6 bases). V was cut by 4 bases and J by 7 bases, with 17 bases left in between. Looked up from germline, CDR1 is SGHRS and CDR2 is YFSETQ. The CDR3 runs 14 residues. CDR3 sequence (DNA): TGCGCCAGCAGCCCGGACAGCCCACGTGGGACCCAGTACTTC. This codes for CASSPDSPRGTQYF.

The V and J genes are TRBV30 and TRBJ2-3, with TRBD1 as a possible D gene (6 bases). V lost 3 bases and J lost 1, with 14 bases in between. Germline CDR1 reads GTSNPN; CDR2 reads SVGIG (reference sequence). The CDR3 contains 15 residues. The CDR3 DNA reads TGTGCCTGGAGCGGACAGAACTCTCGCACAGATACGCAGTATTTT. Protein sequence: CAWSGQNSRTDTQYF. The whole variable domain, remainder taken from reference TRBV30 and TRBJ2-3, is SQTIHQWPATLVQPVGSPLSLECTVEGTSNPNLYWYRQAAGRGLQLLFYSVGIGQISSEVPQNLSASRPQDRQFILSSKKLLLSDSGFYLCAWSGQNSRTDTQYFGPGTRLTVL.

The J gene is TRBJ2-4, the V gene TRBV4-2; possible D gene TRBD2, 5 bases. Trimming removed 1 base from V and 2 bases from J, with 6 bases in between. Germline V gives CDR1 LGHNA, CDR2 YNFKEQ. CDR3 length: 14 amino acids. The CDR3 region is CASSQAGTKNIQYF. CDR3 nucleotides: TGTGCCAGCAGCCAAGCGGGGACCAAAAACATTCAGTACTTC.

This clonotype was recorded only once. This chain connects TRBV18 to TRBJ1-2; no firm D call. V was pared by 0 bases and J by 8 bases, with 13 bases between. CDR1 and CDR2 (germline): KGHSH, LQKENI. This CDR3 region has 14 residues. CDR3 protein: CASSPPSRPGGYTF. The CDR3, as DNA: TGTGCCAGCTCACCACCATCCCGCCCCGGCGGCTACACCTTC.

The V gene is TRBV14, the J gene TRBJ2-4; D call uncertain. The CDR3 sequence is 18 residues long. V gave up 0 bases and J gave up 0 bases, with 15 bases separating them. Germline V CDR1 and CDR2: SGHDN, FVKESK. The CDR3: CASSQDSKGPVAKNIQYF. The DNA for the CDR3 is TGTGCCAGCAGCCAAGATTCGAAGGGTCCTGTAGCCAAAAACATTCAGTACTTC. Combining the CDR3 with reference TRBV14 and TRBJ2-4 gives the whole variable domain EAGVTQFPSHSVIEKGQTVTLRCDPISGHDNLYWYRRVMGKEIKFLLHFVKESKQDESGMPNNRFLAERTGGTYSTLKVQPAELEDSGVYFCASSQDSKGPVAKNIQYFGAGTRLSVL.

The chain recombines TRBV25-1 with TRBJ2-5; 8 bases line up with TRBD2. Per germline, CDR1 MGHDK and CDR2 SYGVNS. The V gene end was trimmed by 8 bases and the J gene end by 4 bases; junction bases not matched to a gene: 3. The CDR3 extends over 12 amino acids. CDR3 loop: CASGTSGETQYF. The CDR3 DNA reads as TGTGCCAGCGGAACTAGCGGAGAGACCCAGTACTTC.

The chain carries TRBV20-1 and TRBJ2-7; TRBD2 aligns across 11 bases. The CDR3 consists of 14 residues. V shed 3 bases, J shed 3 bases, and the junction held 4 bases outside the gene matches. Germline V gene lookup returns CDR1 DFQATT and CDR2 SNEGSKA (reference sequence). The CDR3 sequence is CSASPTSGSYEQYF. CDR3 nucleotide sequence: TGCAGTGCTAGCCCCACTAGCGGGAGCTACGAGCAGTACTTC.

The rearrangement links TRBV3-1 to TRBJ2-7, with unresolved D. Trimming left V 0 bases short and J 5 bases short, with 11 bases between. Looked up from germline, CDR1 is LGHDT and CDR2 is YNNKEL (reference sequence). The CDR3 sequence is 14 residues long. The CDR3 is CASSQDPASHEQYF. The DNA for the CDR3 is TGTGCCAGCAGCCAAGATCCAGCGTCCCACGAGCAGTACTTC.

This chain links TRBV5-1 with TRBJ2-4; no clear D gene. V lost 0 bases, J lost 11 bases, and 12 bases lay in between. The CDR3 extends over 13 amino acids. CDR1 is SGHRS, CDR2 YFSETQ, per germline. The CDR3 nucleotides read TGCGCCAGCAGCTTGGGGCCCGCCCAGTTTCAGTACTTC. Protein product: CASSLGPAQFQYF.

V and J are TRBV20-1 and TRBJ2-7; TRBD2 agrees at 12 bases. After removal of 6 bases from V and 5 bases from J, the junction contained 5 bases not matched to a gene. Germline values: CDR1 DFQATT, CDR2 SNEGSKA (reference sequence). This CDR3 spans 13 amino acids. The CDR3 is CSATGTSGHEQYF. CDR3 DNA sequence: TGCAGTGCGACCGGGACTAGCGGGCACGAGCAGTACTTC.

V and J are TRBV7-9 and TRBJ2-2, with D perhaps TRBD2 (5 bases). The length of the CDR3 is 16 residues. Per germline, CDR1 SEHNR and CDR2 FQNEAQ (reference sequence). The germline V and J ends were trimmed by 5 bases and 4 bases, with 17 bases remaining between them. The CDR3 region has the DNA TGTGCCAGCAGCCCCGGGAACTCCTTACCCACCGGGGAGCTGTTTTTT. Translated, it gives CASSPGNSLPTGELFF.

The CDR3 DNA reads as TGCAGCGTTGAGAGCCAGGTGGGGGATGAGCAGTTCTTC. Translated: CSVESQVGDEQFF. V gene TRBV29-1 combines with J gene TRBJ2-1; the D call may be TRBD1 or TRBD2 (5 bases each). V lost 3 bases to trimming and J lost 8 bases, with 14 bases between them. Germline lookup yields CDR1 SQVTM and CDR2 ANQGSEA. CDR3 length: 13 amino acids.

The rearrangement links TRBV18 to TRBJ1-5; TRBD1 matches at 7 bases. Unmatched junction bases numbered 2, after V lost 4 bases and J lost 2 bases. CDR1 KGHSH and CDR2 LQKENI come from the germline V gene. CDR3 size: 14 residues. This chain's CDR3 is CASSRGTGNQPQHF. In DNA, the CDR3 is TGTGCCAGCTCACGGGGGACAGGCAATCAGCCCCAGCATTTT.

V gene TRBV3-1 combines with J gene TRBJ2-2, with D unresolved. Germline lookup yields CDR1 LGHDT and CDR2 YNNKEL (reference sequence). This CDR3 is 13 amino acids long. With 0 bases removed from V and 6 bases from J, the gap between germline ends came to 5 bases. The CDR3 DNA is TGTGCCAGCAGCCAAGATCCCCCCGGGGAGCTGTTTTTT. This gives the protein CASSQDPPGELFF.

The chain recombines TRBV29-1 with TRBJ2-3; D call uncertain. V dropped 0 bases and J dropped 2 bases, with 6 bases sitting between them. In germline, CDR1 is SQVTM, CDR2 ANQGSEA. The CDR3 has 13 amino acids. This CDR3 is CSVEDGVTDTQYF. CDR3 nucleotide sequence: TGCAGCGTTGAAGATGGAGTCACAGATACGCAGTATTTT.

The gene calls are TRBV27 and TRBJ2-3; 8 bases are shared with TRBD2. The germline gives CDR1 MNHEY, CDR2 SMNVEV (reference sequence). The CDR3 has 16 amino acids. The J segment lost 1 base and the V segment lost 5 bases, leaving 8 bases of the junction unmatched. The CDR3 is CASSPSRLARTDTQYF. Here the CDR3 DNA reads TGTGCCAGCAGTCCTTCTCGACTAGCGCGCACAGATACGCAGTATTTT.

This rearrangement joins TRBV5-1 to TRBJ2-1; 7 bases align to TRBD2. The CDR3 runs to 16 residues. J gave up 5 bases and V 4 bases, and 12 bases lay outside the gene matches. Germline CDR1 is SGHRS and CDR2 is YFSETQ. The CDR3 nucleotides are TGCGCCAGCAGCCTGGGCCCAGCGGGGACTAACAATGAGCAGTTCTTC. Its translation: CASSLGPAGTNNEQFF.

V is TRBV14 and J is TRBJ2-7; D unclear. Trimming left V 0 bases short and J 7 bases short, with 10 bases between. CDR3 length: 13 residues. Germline V gene sequence: CDR1 SGHDN, CDR2 FVKESK. The CDR3 sequence is CASSQDHVREQYF. The DNA for the CDR3 is TGTGCCAGCAGCCAAGACCACGTCCGGGAGCAGTACTTC.

The chain carries TRBV7-2 and TRBJ2-1, with D possibly TRBD2 on 6 matching bases. Trimming took off 5 bases at V and 9 bases at J, with 14 bases between the two ends. CDR1 is SGHTA and CDR2 is FQGNSA in the germline V gene. This CDR3 is 13 amino acids long. This CDR3 reads CASSPGEAGEQFF. The CDR3, as DNA: TGTGCCAGCAGCCCCGGGGAGGCGGGTGAGCAGTTCTTC.

The CDR3 DNA is TGTGCCAGCAGCCGAGCGGGAGTGGGGAATGAGCAGTTCTTC. Translation: CASSRAGVGNEQFF. The chain uses TRBV7-2 and TRBJ2-1, with 8 bases that match TRBD2. Losses at the gene ends were 5 bases for V and 7 bases for J; bases not matched to a gene: 7. Germline CDR1 is SGHTA and CDR2 is FQGNSA. The CDR3 has 14 residues.

The J gene is TRBJ2-5, the V gene TRBV29-1; 11 positions match TRBD2. Unmatched junction bases numbered 5, after V lost 4 bases and J lost 4 bases. CDR3 length: 14 amino acids. CDR1 and CDR2 (germline): SQVTM, ANQGSEA. The CDR3 protein is CSVGLAGGGETQYF. The CDR3 DNA follows: TGCAGCGTTGGGCTAGCGGGAGGTGGAGAGACCCAGTACTTC. The full variable domain, in which reference TRBV29-1 and TRBJ2-5 provide the parts outside the CDR3, is SAVISQKPSRDICQRGTSLTIQCQVDSQVTMMFWYRQQPGQSLTLIATANQGSEATYESGFVIDKFPISRPNLTFSTLTVSNMSPEDSSIYLCSVGLAGGGETQYFGPGTRLLVL.

V usage is TRBV6-2 or TRBV6-3 and J usage is TRBJ2-7; 7 nucleotides match TRBD2. Germline lookup yields CDR1 MNHEY and CDR2 SVGEGT. J gave up 6 bases and V 5 bases, and 13 bases lay outside the gene matches. The CDR3 extends over 15 amino acids. The CDR3 coding sequence is TGTGCCAGCAGTCGAGCGGGAACCTGGTCGGTCGAGCAGTACTTC. It specifies CASSRAGTWSVEQYF.

The V call is TRBV6-6, the J call TRBJ2-3, with a possible D match to TRBD2 (5 bases). Germline CDR1 is MNHNY and CDR2 is SVGAGI (reference sequence). Trimming removed 2 bases from V and 0 bases from J, with 12 bases in between. The CDR3 has 16 amino acids. The CDR3 sequence: CASSYRGRASTDTQYF. The CDR3 bases are TGTGCCAGCAGTTACCGTGGGCGGGCCAGCACAGATACGCAGTATTTT.

V is TRBV4-1 and J is TRBJ2-2; 12 bases line up with TRBD2. This CDR3 contains 17 residues. The V gene end was trimmed by 5 bases and the J gene end by 6 bases; junction bases not matched to a gene: 10. Germline V lookup: CDR1 MGHRA, CDR2 YSYEKL. CDR3 sequence reads: CASSENRLAGAAGELFF. The DNA for the CDR3 is TGCGCCAGCAGCGAAAATCGACTAGCGGGAGCCGCCGGGGAGCTGTTTTTT.